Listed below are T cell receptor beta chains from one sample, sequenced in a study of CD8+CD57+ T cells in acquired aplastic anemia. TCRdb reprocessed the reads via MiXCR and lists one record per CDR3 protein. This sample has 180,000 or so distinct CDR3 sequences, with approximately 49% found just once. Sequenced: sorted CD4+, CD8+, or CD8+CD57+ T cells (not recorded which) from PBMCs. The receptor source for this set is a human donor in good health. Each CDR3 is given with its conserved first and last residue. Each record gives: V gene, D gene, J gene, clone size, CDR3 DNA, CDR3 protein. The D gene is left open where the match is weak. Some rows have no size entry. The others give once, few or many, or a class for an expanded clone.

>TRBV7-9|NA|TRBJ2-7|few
TGTGCCAGCAGCGGGGGTACCTACGAGCAGTACTTC
CASSGGTYEQYF
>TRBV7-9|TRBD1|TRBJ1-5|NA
TGTGCCAGCAGCCCCACAGGGGATCAGCCCCAGCATTTT
CASSPTGDQPQHF
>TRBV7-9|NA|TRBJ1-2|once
TGTGCCAGCAGCGGGTCAGATAACTATGGCTACACCTTC
CASSGSDNYGYTF
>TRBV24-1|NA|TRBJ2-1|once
TGTGCCACCAGTGACGGGGTGGGGACCCACAATGAGCAGTTCTTC
CATSDGVGTHNEQFF
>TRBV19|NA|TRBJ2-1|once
TGTGCCAGTAGGGGTCTCTCCTACAATGAGCAGTTCTTC
CASRGLSYNEQFF
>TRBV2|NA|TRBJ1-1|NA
TGTGCCAGCCATCTTTCGATGAACACTGAAGCTTTCTTT
CASHLSMNTEAFF
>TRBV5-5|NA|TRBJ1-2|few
TGTGCCAGCAGCTTGGGTCGGGTACGGGTTCCGTATGGCTACACCTTC
CASSLGRVRVPYGYTF
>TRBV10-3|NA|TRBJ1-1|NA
TGTGCCATCAGTCCTACAGGGAGGGGGACTGAGGCTTTCTTT
CAISPTGRGTEAFF
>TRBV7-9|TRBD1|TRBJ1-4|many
TGTGCCAGCAGCTCCCAGACAGGGGGACTTGAAAAACTGTTTTTT
CASSSQTGGLEKLFF
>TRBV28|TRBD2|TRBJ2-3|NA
TGTGCCAGCAGTTTATATTCTAGCGGGAGGTTAGATACGCAGTATTTT
CASSLYSSGRLDTQYF
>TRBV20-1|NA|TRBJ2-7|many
TGCAGTGTCCCCCTTAGCGCAGGGACGGGCGAGCAGTACTTC
CSVPLSAGTGEQYF
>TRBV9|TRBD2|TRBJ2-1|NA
TGTGCCAGCAGCGCAGTTTATGGACTAGCGGGAGGGCTTGCCTACAATGAGCAGTTCTTC
CASSAVYGLAGGLAYNEQFF
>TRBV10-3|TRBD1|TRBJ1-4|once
TGTGCCATCAGTGAGCTCGCAGGGGGCGAAAAACTGTTTTTT
CAISELAGGEKLFF
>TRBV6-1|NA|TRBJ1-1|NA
TGTGCCAGCAGAACCTCGGACAGGAACACTGAAGCTTTCTTT
CASRTSDRNTEAFF
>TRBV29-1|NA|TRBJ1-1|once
TGCAGCGTTGAAGTTATCGGGATTAACACTGAAGCTTTCTTT
CSVEVIGINTEAFF
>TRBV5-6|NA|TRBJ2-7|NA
TGTGCCAGCAGCTTTGGAGGGAAACTTGGCGAGCAGTACTTC
CASSFGGKLGEQYF
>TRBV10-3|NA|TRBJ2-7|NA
TGTGCCAGCAGTTTTGGGGCAGGGCCCCCTGACGAGCAGTACTTC
CASSFGAGPPDEQYF
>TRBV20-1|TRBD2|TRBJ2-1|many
TGCAGTGCTAGTTCGTGGACGGGAGGGAACTACAATGAGCAGTTCTTC
CSASSWTGGNYNEQFF
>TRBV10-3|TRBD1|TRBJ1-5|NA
TGTGCCATCAGTGAGTCAGGACAGGGAGGCAATCAGCCCCAGCATTTT
CAISESGQGGNQPQHF
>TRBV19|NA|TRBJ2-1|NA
TGTGCCAGCAGCGAAGCGAGCGATCATGAGCAGTTCTTC
CASSEASDHEQFF
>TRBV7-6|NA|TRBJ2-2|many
TGTGCCAGCAGCTTAGAGGTGGGGGCCGGGGAGCTGTTTTTT
CASSLEVGAGELFF
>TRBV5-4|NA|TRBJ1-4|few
TGTGCCAGCAGCTCCCGAGCGGCGGGAACTGAAAAACTGTTTTTT
CASSSRAAGTEKLFF
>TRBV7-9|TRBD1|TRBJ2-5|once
TGTGCCAGCAGCTCTTACAGGGGCGAGACCCAGTACTTC
CASSSYRGETQYF
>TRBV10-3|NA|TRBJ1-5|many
TGTGCCATCAGTGAGGAAGAAAAGCATCAGCCCCAGCATTTT
CAISEEEKHQPQHF
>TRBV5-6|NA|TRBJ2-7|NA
TGTGCCAGCAGCTTGTGGGACGGCAATGGGAACTACGAGCAGTACTTC
CASSLWDGNGNYEQYF
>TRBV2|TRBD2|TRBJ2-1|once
TGTGCCAGCAGTGATGGACTAGCGGGAGGGCCGTATGAGCAGTTCTTC
CASSDGLAGGPYEQFF
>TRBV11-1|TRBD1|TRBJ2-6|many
TGTGCCAGCAGCCGCCGGACAGGGGCTGGGGCCAACGTCCTGACTTTC
CASSRRTGAGANVLTF
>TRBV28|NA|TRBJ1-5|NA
TGTGCCAGCACCGATACGCCCGGGCAGGGTAGCAATCAGCCCCAGCATTTT
CASTDTPGQGSNQPQHF
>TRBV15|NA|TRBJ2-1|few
TGTGCCACCAGCAGAGAGCGTCAAGCCTCTAATGAGCAGTTCTTC
CATSRERQASNEQFF
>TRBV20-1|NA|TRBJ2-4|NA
TGCAGTGCCGGACTCAAAAACATTCAGTACTTC
CSAGLKNIQYF
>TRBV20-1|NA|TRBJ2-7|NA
TGCAGTCCTATAGTGGGGGCAGGGGTCGAGCAGTACTTC
CSPIVGAGVEQYF
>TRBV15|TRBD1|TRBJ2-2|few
TGTGCCACCAGCAGAGATAACAGGGGCACCGGGGAGCTGTTTTTT
CATSRDNRGTGELFF
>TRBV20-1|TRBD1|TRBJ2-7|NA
TGCAGTGCTAGAGATATTGCCCAGGGGGTTGACGAGCAGTACTTC
CSARDIAQGVDEQYF
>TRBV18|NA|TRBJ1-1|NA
TGTGCCAGCTCACCAGGGCAGATAGAAGCTTTCTTT
CASSPGQIEAFF
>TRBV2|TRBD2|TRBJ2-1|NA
TGTGCCAGCAGTCCCTTCTCTCGGGGGGGGTACAATGAGCAGTTCTTC
CASSPFSRGGYNEQFF
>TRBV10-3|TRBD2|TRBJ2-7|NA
TGTGCCATCAGTGACGGTAGCGGGAGCCGATACGAGCAGTACTTC
CAISDGSGSRYEQYF
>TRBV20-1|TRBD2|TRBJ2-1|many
TGCAGTGGTACGAGATCCCTAGCGGGAGTCTACAATGAGCAGTTCTTC
CSGTRSLAGVYNEQFF
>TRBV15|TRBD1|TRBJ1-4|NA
TGTGCCACCAGCCGGAGACCGGGACAGGGAGGAAAACTGTTTTTT
CATSRRPGQGGKLFF
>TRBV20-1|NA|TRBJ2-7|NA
TGCAGTGCTAACGGTTTCTCCTACGAGCAGTACTTC
CSANGFSYEQYF
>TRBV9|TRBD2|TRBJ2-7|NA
TGTGCCAGCAGCCCGGCTAGCGGGTACTACGAGCAGTACTTC
CASSPASGYYEQYF
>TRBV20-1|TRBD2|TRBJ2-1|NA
TGCAGTGTGCTGTTGACTAGCGGGAGCCCCAACAATGAGCAGTTCTTC
CSVLLTSGSPNNEQFF
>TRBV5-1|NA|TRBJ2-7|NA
TGCGCCAGCAGCTTGGGGTCCGGGACTCCATCCTACGAGCAGTACTTC
CASSLGSGTPSYEQYF
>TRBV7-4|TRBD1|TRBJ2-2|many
TGTGCCACCGGCGGGACAGGGTACGTCACCGGGGAGCTGTTTTTT
CATGGTGYVTGELFF
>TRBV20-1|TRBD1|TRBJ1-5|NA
TGCAGTGCTAGGCAGGGGGGAACTAGCAATCAGCCCCAGCATTTT
CSARQGGTSNQPQHF
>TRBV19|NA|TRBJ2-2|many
TGTGCCAGTAGTAGGTGGCTGGATAACACCGGGGAGCTGTTTTTT
CASSRWLDNTGELFF
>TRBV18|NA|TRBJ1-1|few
TGTGCCAGCTCACCACCTGCAGGCCCGAACACTGAAGCTTTCTTT
CASSPPAGPNTEAFF
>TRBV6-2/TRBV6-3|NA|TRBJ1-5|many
TGTGCCAGCAGTTACTCGTCTCTGCGGCAGCCCCAGCATTTT
CASSYSSLRQPQHF
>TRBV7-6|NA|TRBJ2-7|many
TGTGCCAGCAGCTTATCGCAGGCCTACGAGCAGTACTTC
CASSLSQAYEQYF